This T cell receptor beta chain stems from a study of cytomegalovirus exposure and HLA in healthy donors. Study-wide results and caveats: A few V segments could not be told apart, such as TRBV6-2 and TRBV6-3, and were left out. Most observed TCR sequences were rare, whereas some public TCRs were detected in many donors. Reports indicate that TCR beta sequences accurately predicted the HLA-A and HLA-B alleles of most subjects. A classifier reportedly called cytomegalovirus status with high sensitivity and specificity.

The study ran its PCR with 60 Vbeta and 13 Jbeta primers. The protocol was immunoSEQ multiplex PCR, while the TCRdb copy is restricted to in-frame clones and leaves out a portion. In the table there are 150,000 to 200,000 clones, 65% to 85% of which are singletons. On this clone itself: Its antigen is still unknown.

Germline values: CDR1 SGDLS, CDR2 YYNGEE. After removal of 3 bases from V and 4 bases from J, the junction contained 9 bases not matched to a gene. The CDR3 sequence is 18 residues long. The sample consisted of PBMCs. The chain has TRBV9 and TRBJ2-6, with 11 nucleotides matching TRBD1. This TCR was recovered from a man aged 35 to 55 in good health and CMV-seropositive. The CDR3, as DNA: TGTGCCAGCAGCGCCAGGGACAGGGGGTTTCTGGGGGCCAACGTCCTGACTTTC. This codes for CASSARDRGFLGANVLTF. The full variable domain, completed using reference TRBV9 and TRBJ2-6, is DSGVTQTPKHLITATGQRVTLRCSPRSGDLSVYWYQQSLDQGLQFLIQYYNGEERAKGNILERFSAQQFPDLHSELNLSSLELGDSALYFCASSARDRGFLGANVLTFGAGSRLTVL.